One and the same sample provided the 19 T cell receptor beta chains below, sequenced in a study of shared clonotypes between healthy human individuals. Clones were sequenced by immunoSEQ multiplex PCR, and TCRdb holds only the in-frame ones, with some missing. The data show approximately 1,500,000 clones, 95% to 99% seen once. Sequencing was carried out using naive CD4+ T cells sorted from blood. The subset was: CD45RA+ positively selected. The receptors were gathered from a man aged 30-40 years in good health.

This clone was found once. This rearrangement joins TRBV19 to TRBJ2-3, with D possibly matching TRBD1 (7 bases). This CDR3 has 16 residues. V was shortened by 3 bases and J by 2 bases, with 15 bases between the two germline ends. Looked up from germline, CDR1 is LNHDA and CDR2 is SQIVND (reference sequence). The CDR3, as DNA: TGTGCCAGTAGTATTGGGCGGGACAGTTCCACAGATACGCAGTATTTT. Protein sequence: CASSIGRDSSTDTQYF.

This rearrangement joins TRBV6-5 to TRBJ2-4; no clear D. This CDR3 has 11 amino acids. V was cut by 2 bases and J by 15 bases, with 11 bases left in between. CDR1 MNHEY and CDR2 SVGAGI come from the germline V gene. The CDR3 spells CASSYVGIWYF. CDR3 coding DNA: TGTGCCAGCAGTTACGTGGGGATCTGGTACTTC.

As to this clone: Other DNA sequences in the same sample also yield this CDR3. The chain carries TRBV5-1 and TRBJ2-1; 7 positions agree with TRBD2. Per the germline V gene, CDR1 is SGHRS and CDR2 is YFSETQ. The CDR3 is 15 amino acids. With 1 base clipped from V and 0 bases from J, the junction kept 1 base outside the gene matches. CDR3: CASSLTSVSYNEQFF. The CDR3 DNA is TGCGCCAGCAGCTTGACTAGCGTCTCCTACAATGAGCAGTTCTTC.

The chain uses TRBV7-2 and TRBJ2-1, with TRBD2 matching over 9 bases. This CDR3 has 16 amino acids. The V gene end was trimmed by 0 bases and the J gene end by 5 bases; junction bases not matched to a gene: 5. Germline assignment: CDR1 SGHTA and CDR2 FQGNSA. Written as DNA, the CDR3 is TGTGCCAGCAGCTTAGCGGGAGCGGGAGGACACAATGAGCAGTTCTTC. Translating gives CASSLAGAGGHNEQFF. Full variable domain (outside the CDR3, taken from reference TRBV7-2 and TRBJ2-1): GAGVSQSPSNKVTEKGKDVELRCDPISGHTALYWYRQSLGQGLEFLIYFQGNSAPDKSGLPSDRFSAERTGGSVSTLTIQRTQQEDSAVYLCASSLAGAGGHNEQFFGPGTRLTVL.

V is TRBV5-1 and J is TRBJ2-3; TRBD1 aligns across 7 bases. There are 21 residues in the CDR3. Germline V gene lookup returns CDR1 SGHRS and CDR2 YFSETQ. V gave up 1 base and J gave up 3 bases; unmatched junction bases: 23. The CDR3 region is CASSLTTGRISSLVNTDTQYF. CDR3 in DNA: TGCGCCAGCAGCTTGACGACAGGGCGTATTAGCTCCCTCGTCAATACAGATACGCAGTATTTT.

The chain combines TRBV2 with TRBJ2-7, with D possibly matching TRBD2 (5 bases). This CDR3 is built from 13 residues. Trimming cost V 7 bases and J 4 bases, with 14 bases left between them. CDR1 SNHLY and CDR2 FYNNEI come from the germline V gene. The CDR3 loop reads CASTARERYEQYF. Here the CDR3 DNA reads TGTGCCAGCACAGCGAGGGAAAGATACGAGCAGTACTTC.

This clone has a single count. The genes are TRBV5-8 and TRBJ2-2; D is perhaps TRBD1 (5 bases). Germline V gives CDR1 SGHTS, CDR2 YDEGEE. Trimming cost V 4 bases and J 3 bases, with 7 bases left between them. The CDR3 spans 13 residues. The CDR3, as DNA: TGTGCCAGCAGCGTCAGGGACACCGGGGAGCTGTTTTTT. It codes for CASSVRDTGELFF.

The chain recombines TRBV5-5 with TRBJ2-5, with 7 bases identical to TRBD1. The germline V gene encodes CDR1 SGHKS and CDR2 YYEKEE (reference sequence). V gave up 0 bases and J gave up 2 bases; unmatched junction bases: 4. The CDR3 sequence is 15 residues long. The CDR3 loop reads CASSLEGAIQETQYF. DNA of the CDR3: TGTGCCAGCAGCTTGGAGGGGGCGATTCAAGAGACCCAGTACTTC.

This chain joins TRBV10-3 and TRBJ2-3, with 11 positions matching TRBD2. Germline trimming cut 3 bases from V and 5 bases from J; bases unmatched to any gene: 10. This CDR3 has 17 amino acids. The germline V gene encodes CDR1 ENHRY and CDR2 SYGVKD. The DNA for the CDR3 is TGTGCCATCAGTGACACTAGCGGGAGAACCTCAGAAGATACGCAGTATTTT. It is translated as CAISDTSGRTSEDTQYF.

CDR3 nucleotide sequence: TGTGCCAGCAGCCAAAGACAGGGGGCGGGAAATGAGCAGTTCTTC. Translating it yields CASSQRQGAGNEQFF. The chain uses TRBV7-2 and TRBJ2-1, with TRBD1 matching over 10 bases. Germline CDR1 reads SGHTA; CDR2 reads FQGNSA. The CDR3 covers 15 residues. J was trimmed by 7 bases and V by 5 bases; bases with no gene match: 8.

V and J are TRBV5-4 and TRBJ1-1; possible D gene TRBD1, 5 bases. Trimming removed 0 bases at V and 0 bases at J, with 12 bases between. CDR1 and CDR2 (germline): SGHNT, YYREEE (reference sequence). This CDR3 comprises 16 residues. CDR3 DNA sequence: TGTGCCAGCAGCTTGGGGGGGAGATCCGTGAACACTGAAGCTTTCTTT. It yields the protein CASSLGGRSVNTEAFF.

This clone was recorded only once. V usage is TRBV27 and J usage is TRBJ2-7; D may be TRBD1 (7 bases). V was pared by 6 bases and J by 0 bases, with 15 bases between. The CDR3 consists of 15 residues. Germline loops: CDR1 MNHEY, CDR2 SMNVEV (reference sequence). CDR3 sequence: CASRESGGPSYEQYF. The CDR3 DNA is TGTGCCAGCAGGGAATCAGGGGGGCCCTCCTACGAGCAGTACTTC.

This clone is a singleton in its sample. Other nucleotide sequences in the sample specify the same CDR3. This chain connects TRBV5-1 to TRBJ2-3; D not resolved. The V end was cut by 4 bases, the J end by 0 bases, with 6 bases between. The CDR3 is 13 residues long. Germline V gene lookup returns CDR1 SGHRS and CDR2 YFSETQ. CDR3 sequence reads: CASSVDSTDTQYF. Written as DNA, the CDR3 is TGCGCCAGCAGCGTGGATAGCACAGATACGCAGTATTTT.

The chain links TRBV5-1 to TRBJ2-1, with 14 nucleotides matching TRBD2. Germline-derived CDR1 and CDR2 are SGHRS and YFSETQ. This CDR3 has 17 residues. With 0 bases clipped from V and 10 bases from J, the junction kept 9 bases outside the gene matches. The CDR3 DNA reads as TGCGCCAGCAGCTTGGAAAGACTAGCGGGAGGGCCTAGGGAGCAGTTCTTC. Its translation: CASSLERLAGGPREQFF.

The rearrangement joins TRBV10-2 to TRBJ2-2; 7 bases are a match to TRBD2. Per the germline V gene, CDR1 is WSHSY and CDR2 is SAAADI. CDR3 size: 14 residues. V dropped 8 bases and J dropped 1; count of bases not matched to a gene: 4. This CDR3 is CASLLAGNTGELFF. CDR3 DNA: TGCGCCAGCCTCTTAGCGGGGAACACCGGGGAGCTGTTTTTT.

This rearrangement joins TRBV6-7 to TRBJ1-3; D ambiguous. TRBV6-7 is known as an ORF, though its function is uncertain. Trimming pared 2 bases from V and 0 bases from J, leaving 14 bases between. The CDR3 has 17 residues. CDR3 nucleotide sequence: TGTGCCAGCAGTTACGCGGAATGTCGGAACTCTGGAAACACCATATATTTT. Its protein product is CASSYAECRNSGNTIYF.

V is TRBV29-1 and J is TRBJ2-7; D perhaps matches TRBD2 (5 bases). CDR3 length: 13 residues. Germline CDR1 and CDR2: SQVTM and ANQGSEA. The V and J ends lost 4 bases and 9 bases respectively, with 19 bases between them. For the CDR3, the DNA is TGCAGCGTTGTGAACGGTGGAGTGGAGGCGCAGTACTTC. Translated: CSVVNGGVEAQYF.

The J gene is TRBJ2-6, the V gene TRBV18, with D unclear. Looked up from germline, CDR1 is KGHSH and CDR2 is LQKENI. The germline V and J ends were trimmed by 4 bases and 0 bases, with 4 bases remaining between them. CDR3 length: 14 residues. The CDR3 nucleotides are TGTGCCAGCTCACGGCCCTCTGGGGCCAACGTCCTGACTTTC. This encodes CASSRPSGANVLTF.

This clone was seen once. The chain joins TRBV7-2 to TRBJ2-1, with D unresolved. Germline lookup yields CDR1 SGHTA and CDR2 FQGNSA. The V and J ends lost 2 bases and 6 bases respectively, with 5 bases between them. The CDR3 is made up of 12 amino acids. CDR3 DNA: TGTGCCAGCAGCTTACAAGTCAATGAGCAGTTCTTC. This translates into CASSLQVNEQFF.